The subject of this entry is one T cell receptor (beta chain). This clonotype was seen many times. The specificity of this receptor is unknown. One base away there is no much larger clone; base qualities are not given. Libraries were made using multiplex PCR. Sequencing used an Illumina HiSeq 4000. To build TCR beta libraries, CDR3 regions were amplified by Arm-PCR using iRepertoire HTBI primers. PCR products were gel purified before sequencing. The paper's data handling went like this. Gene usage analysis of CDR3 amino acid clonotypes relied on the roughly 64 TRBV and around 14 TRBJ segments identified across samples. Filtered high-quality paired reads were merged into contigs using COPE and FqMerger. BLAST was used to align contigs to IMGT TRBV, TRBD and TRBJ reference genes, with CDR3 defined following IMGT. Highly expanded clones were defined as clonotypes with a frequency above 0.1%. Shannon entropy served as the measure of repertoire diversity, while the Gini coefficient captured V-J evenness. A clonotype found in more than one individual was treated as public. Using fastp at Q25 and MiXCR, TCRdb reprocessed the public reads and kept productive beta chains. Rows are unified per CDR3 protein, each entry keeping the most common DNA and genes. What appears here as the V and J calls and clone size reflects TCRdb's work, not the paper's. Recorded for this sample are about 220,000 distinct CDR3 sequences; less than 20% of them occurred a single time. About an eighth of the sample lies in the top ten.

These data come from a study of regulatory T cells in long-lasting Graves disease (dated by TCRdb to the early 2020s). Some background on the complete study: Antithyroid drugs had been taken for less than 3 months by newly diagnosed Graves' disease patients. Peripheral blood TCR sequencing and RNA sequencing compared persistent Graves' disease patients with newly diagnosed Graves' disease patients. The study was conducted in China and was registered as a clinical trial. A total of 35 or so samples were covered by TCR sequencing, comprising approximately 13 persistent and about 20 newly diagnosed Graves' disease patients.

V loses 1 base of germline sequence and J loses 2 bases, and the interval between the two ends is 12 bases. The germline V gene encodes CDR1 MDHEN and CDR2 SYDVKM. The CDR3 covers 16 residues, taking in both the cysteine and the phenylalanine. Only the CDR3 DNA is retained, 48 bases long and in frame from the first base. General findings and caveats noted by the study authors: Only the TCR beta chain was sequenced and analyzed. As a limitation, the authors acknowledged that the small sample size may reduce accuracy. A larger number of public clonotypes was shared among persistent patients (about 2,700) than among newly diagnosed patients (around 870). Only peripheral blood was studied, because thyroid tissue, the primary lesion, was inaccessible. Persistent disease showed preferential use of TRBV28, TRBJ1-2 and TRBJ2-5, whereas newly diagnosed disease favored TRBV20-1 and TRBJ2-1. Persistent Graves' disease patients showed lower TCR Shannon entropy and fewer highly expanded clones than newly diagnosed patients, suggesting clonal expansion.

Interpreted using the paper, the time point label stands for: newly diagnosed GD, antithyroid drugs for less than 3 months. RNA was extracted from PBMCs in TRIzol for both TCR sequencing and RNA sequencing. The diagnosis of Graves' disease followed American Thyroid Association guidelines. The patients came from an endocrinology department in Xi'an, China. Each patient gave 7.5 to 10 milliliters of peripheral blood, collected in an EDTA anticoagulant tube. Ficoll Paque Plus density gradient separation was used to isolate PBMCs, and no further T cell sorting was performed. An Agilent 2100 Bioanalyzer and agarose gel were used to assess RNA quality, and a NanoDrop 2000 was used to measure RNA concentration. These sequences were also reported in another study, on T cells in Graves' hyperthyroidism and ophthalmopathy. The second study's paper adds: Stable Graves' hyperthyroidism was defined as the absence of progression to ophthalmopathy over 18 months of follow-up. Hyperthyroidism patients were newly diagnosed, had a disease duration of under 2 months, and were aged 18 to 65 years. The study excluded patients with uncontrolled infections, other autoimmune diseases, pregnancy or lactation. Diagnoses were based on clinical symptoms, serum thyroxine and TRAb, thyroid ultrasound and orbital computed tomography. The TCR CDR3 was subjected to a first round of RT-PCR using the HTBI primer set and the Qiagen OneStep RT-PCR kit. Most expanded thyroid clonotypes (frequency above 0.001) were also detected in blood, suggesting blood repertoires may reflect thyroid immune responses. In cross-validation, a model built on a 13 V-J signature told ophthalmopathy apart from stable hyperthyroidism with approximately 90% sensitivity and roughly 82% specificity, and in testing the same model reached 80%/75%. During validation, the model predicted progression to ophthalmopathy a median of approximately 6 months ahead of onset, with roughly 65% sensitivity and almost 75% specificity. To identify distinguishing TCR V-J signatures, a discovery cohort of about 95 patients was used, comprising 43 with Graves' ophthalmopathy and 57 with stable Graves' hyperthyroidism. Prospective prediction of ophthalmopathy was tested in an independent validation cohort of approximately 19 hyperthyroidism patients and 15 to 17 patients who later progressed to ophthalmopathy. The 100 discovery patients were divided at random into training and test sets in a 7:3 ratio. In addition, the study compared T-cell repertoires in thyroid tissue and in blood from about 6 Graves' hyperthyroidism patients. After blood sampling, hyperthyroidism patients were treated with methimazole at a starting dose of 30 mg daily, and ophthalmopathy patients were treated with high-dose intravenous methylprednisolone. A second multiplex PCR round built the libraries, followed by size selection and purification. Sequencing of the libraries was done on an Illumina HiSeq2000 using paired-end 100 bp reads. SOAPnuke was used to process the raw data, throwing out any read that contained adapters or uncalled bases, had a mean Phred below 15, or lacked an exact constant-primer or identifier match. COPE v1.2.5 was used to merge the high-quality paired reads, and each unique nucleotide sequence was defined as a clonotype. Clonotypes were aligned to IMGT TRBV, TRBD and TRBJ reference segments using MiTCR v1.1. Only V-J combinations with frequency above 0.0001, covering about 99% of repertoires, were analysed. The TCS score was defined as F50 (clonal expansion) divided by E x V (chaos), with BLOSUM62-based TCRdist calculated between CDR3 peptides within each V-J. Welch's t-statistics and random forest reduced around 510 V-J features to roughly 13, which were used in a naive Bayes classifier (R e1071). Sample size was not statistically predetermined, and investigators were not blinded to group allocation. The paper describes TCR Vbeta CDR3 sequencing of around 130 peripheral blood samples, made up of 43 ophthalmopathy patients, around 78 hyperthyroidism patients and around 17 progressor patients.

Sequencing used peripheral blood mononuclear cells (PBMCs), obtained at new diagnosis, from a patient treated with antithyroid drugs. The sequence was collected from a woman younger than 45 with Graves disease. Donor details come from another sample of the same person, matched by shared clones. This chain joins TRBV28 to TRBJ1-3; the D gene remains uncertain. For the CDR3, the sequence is CASSLSMALPGNTIYF. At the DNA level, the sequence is TGTGCCAGCAGTTTATCAATGGCCTTACCTGGAAACACCATATATTTT.